This T cell receptor (beta chain) was documented in a study of control samples from healthy donors and cancer patients. This clone has only one observation. The ends were cut back, 6 bases at V and 6 bases at J, with 18 bases in the middle. Germline V gives CDR1 MNHEY, CDR2 SVGAGI. The CDR3 runs 15 residues. Clones were sequenced by immunoSEQ multiplex PCR, and TCRdb holds only the in-frame ones, with some missing. Here the sample spans approximately 130,000 clones, around 87% being singletons. Sequencing was done on a sample of blood. V and J are TRBV6-5 and TRBJ2-4; D perhaps matches TRBD2 (5 bases). The origin of this receptor is a man in his 60s in good health. CDR3 bases: TGTGCCAGCAGCCGAGCCGCGGAGGTGGGAAACATTCAGTACTTC. Amino acids: CASSRAAEVGNIQYF.